Reported below is one TCR beta chain. The antigen this receptor binds is unknown. No quality values exist for individual bases; no much larger clone is one base distant. This record comes from a study of cytomegalovirus exposure and HLA in healthy donors listed by TCRdb under 2017. Regarding the complete study: An earlier analysis of approximately 640 of the donors reported 250 to 300 Gb of sequence data and some 120 million unique TCR beta sequences from 150 million to 200 million T cells. Among the roughly 370 genotyped donors, around 81% belonged to the genetic ancestry cluster associated with self-reported Caucasian donors. The study combined high-throughput TCR immunosequencing, statistical association of individual TCRs with disease status, and machine learning to predict cytomegalovirus infection status. The study aimed to test whether signatures of past pathogen exposure could be identified by cataloging public T cell receptors. Along with the approximately 600-subject first cohort, a separate validation cohort of some 130 different subjects was used. Because of strong linkage in the cohort, four to six DR-DQ haplotypes were treated as single units for association and clustering. An earlier analysis of around 580 of the donors used high-throughput TCR beta sequencing to judge whether each TCR beta V gene segment behaved as functional or pseudogenic. Donor age, sex, ethnicity and CMV serostatus were compiled alongside the repertoire data. Approximately 300 gigabases of sequencing data and around 85 million unique TCR sequences made up an early release that covered some 640 HLA-typed donors. Rather than drawing on any new phenotypic data, the later analysis identified candidate immune exposures from TCR beta sequences and the way those sequences occurred across donors. The number of donors typed differed by locus, with about 629-630 for A, B, C, DRB1 and DQB1, 522 for DQA1, 600 to 610 for DPA1, and some 440 for DPB1. On average, over 200,000 unique TCR beta nucleotide sequences were sequenced per donor among roughly 430 genotyped donors of the cohort, with 15% to 20% of those sequences being non-productive. HLA typing included class I and class II loci at four-digit resolution. Using immunosequencing, the study profiled T cell repertoires from 500 to 800 subjects and related those repertoires to cytomegalovirus serostatus. A later genetic analysis used genome-wide SNP genotypes for about 55% of the 666 donors, treating that subset as a discovery cohort. Every discovery cohort repertoire had been produced on one sequencing platform. A later analysis re-examined previously published TCR beta repertoires from more than 550 donors and added high-resolution HLA genotyping to investigate patterns of TCR occurrence. What the study reported, not specific to this receptor: In a later analysis, TCR association rates were found to vary across HLA loci, with the most associated TCRs seen for DRB1 alleles and the fewest for HLA-C alleles. Specific HLA alleles were associated with more than 15,000 TCR beta sequences at a false discovery rate of 0.05 in a later analysis. Cytomegalovirus status was reported to be diagnosed by the classifier with high specificity and sensitivity in both the original and validation cohorts. In a later analysis, most CMV-associated TCR beta chains were found to appear HLA-restricted, with HLA associations seemingly driven largely by CMV exposure. A later analysis reported that several top co-occurrence clusters appeared linked to parvovirus B19, influenza, CMV and Epstein-Barr virus. Because HLA typing was missing for some donors at each locus, association tests included only the typed subset. The authors suggested that the approach could potentially be extended to other disease states and immunological phenotypes. Only TCR beta chains were sequenced in this cohort, and the absence of alpha or paired-chain data limited detectable features. In a later genetic analysis, fewer N-insertions in productive TCRs were reported among donors in an Asian-associated ancestry cluster than the roughly 700-donor mean. A cluster of highly shared sequence variants was judged likely to be a technical artifact of the sequencing pipeline. In an earlier analysis of about 600 of the donors, most TCR beta V segments appeared in productive rearrangements about 87% or about 30% of the time, broadly matching IMGT annotations. A total of about 150 TCR beta chains were listed by the study as associated with cytomegalovirus. CMV serostatus was the only immune exposure information available for the cohort. A later genetic analysis associated a missense DCLRE1C variant with V-gene and J-gene trimming of TCR beta chains, and an independent cohort replicated the association. A further reported finding was that TCR beta sequences accurately predicted the HLA-A and HLA-B alleles for most subjects in the first cohort. Sequencing depth was assumed to be roughly uniform across donors in the presence/absence analyses, though that assumption may not hold. The 87-base-pair reads could not distinguish some IMGT-functional V segments, including TRBV6-2 and TRBV6-3, so those segments were excluded. Across donors, most TCR sequences were observed very rarely, whereas some public TCRs were present in many individuals. Seventeen rarely observed V segments, including chromosome 9 orphons, were excluded from the earlier analysis of a few hundred of the donors because counts were too low. When HLA alleles, especially DR and DQ, strongly co-occurred, TCR associations were difficult to assign to individual alleles. In vitro tests confirmed that a few of the cytomegalovirus-associated TCR beta chains recognize cytomegalovirus antigens. Linkage disequilibrium might explain the correlated functional status among segregating V segments, but an unknown experimental factor could not be ruled out. In a later analysis, HLA-associated TCR beta chains were found to be more clonally expanded and to have lower generation probabilities than equally common non-associated chains.

From a lookup of the germline V gene, CDR1 and CDR2 are SGHRS and YFSETQ. V lost 3 bases and J lost 4 bases; the stretch between them is 14 bases long. Including the terminal cysteine and phenylalanine, the CDR3 comprises 14 residues. The sequence is cut down to CDR3 DNA, 42 bases in frame from base 1. The cohort consisted of more than 650 healthy bone marrow donors. At the time of sampling, all cohort members were nominally healthy, though unrecorded immune exposures were likely present. Of the approximately 610 cohort members, 250 to 300 had positive CMV serostatus and around 350 had negative CMV serostatus, and CMV serostatus was not recorded for the donor. A peripheral blood sample was collected from each donor, and TCR beta sequencing was performed on peripheral blood mononuclear cells. The Qiagen DNeasy Blood Extraction Kit was used to extract genomic DNA from the blood cell samples. Library preparation employed the immunoSEQ multiplex PCR assay. For the multiplex PCR, a mixture combining 60 forward primers for TCR Vbeta segments and 13 reverse primers for TCR Jbeta segments was used. A multiplex PCR assay on genomic DNA amplified the CDR3 region of rearranged TCR beta genes. The Illumina HiSeq System was used to sequence the amplified TCR beta libraries as 87-base-pair reads. The paper's processing steps were these. A later analysis tallied 70 million to 100 million unique TCR beta chains across the 600 to 700 repertoires, and some 12 million of those chains were shared by two or more donors. To remove PCR and sequencing errors, raw reads were error-corrected and collapsed into unique sequences using a nearest-neighbor algorithm that merged closely related sequences. V, D and J gene segments were assigned by aligning CDR3 sequences to IMGT reference sequences. For a sequence to be retained, at least a six-nucleotide match to both a V gene segment and a J gene segment was required. A rearrangement was called productive if the CDR3 had no stop codons and remained in frame with V and J, and every other rearrangement was called non-productive. Following IMGT convention, CDR3 was defined as the stretch from the second conserved V-encoded cysteine up to the conserved J-encoded phenylalanine. The earlier analysis of a few hundred of the donors excluded sequences that lacked an unambiguous match to a single V gene segment. An earlier analysis of several hundred of the donors called V segments functional above 56.7% productive rearrangements and segregating when the between-donor standard deviation exceeded 5%. A statistical classification framework was built for diagnosing cytomegalovirus status from the catalog of TCR beta chain sequences. V and J gene assignment, in a later analysis, came from comparing TCR nucleotide sequences with IMGT/GENE-DB human TR gene sequences. The TCRdist pipeline was used in a later analysis to assign CDR3 sequences and most-parsimonious VDJ recombination scenarios. A later analysis defined each TCR beta chain by its CDR3 amino acid sequence plus V-gene family, and excluded reads lacking a unique V-gene family. A later analysis removed 550 to 700 highly shared, low-generation-probability nucleotide sequences to deal with suspected cross-contamination and a sequencing artifact. In a later analysis, a clonal expansion index for each public chain was calculated from normalized within-repertoire ranks of inferred template counts. Generation probabilities in a later analysis came from a VDJ recombination model fitted to out-of-frame rearrangements, and those results were checked against IGoR. Hypergeometric tests were used in a later analysis to score TCR-TCR, TCR-HLA and TCR-CMV co-occurrence, with a repertoire-size bias correction applied to the TCR pairs. In a later analysis, false discovery rates were estimated by permuting HLA or CMV assignments 20 times. In a later analysis, co-occurring TCRs were grouped using DBSCAN, and TCRdist sequence similarity was added for clustering within HLA-allele-positive subsets. Repertoires with fewer than 30,000 or more than 120,000 public chains, plus five repertoires with anomalous nucleotide sharing, were excluded from co-occurrence clustering. As stored in TCRdb, this immuneACCESS dataset retains in-frame rearrangements with V and J assigned. A fraction of the clones does not appear; measured against another copy, unresolved V genes explain less than half of the discrepancy, and the remainder lacks a known reason. V and J calls and clone size are copied from that table; D and trimming were computed from the DNA. Recorded for this sample are approximately 160,000 clones; roughly 76% of them occurred a single time. The ten biggest clones cover about 2% of the sample.

The receptor was derived from a human donor in good health. Recombination linked TRBV5-1 to TRBJ2-7, and perhaps TRBD2 as D gene, on 6 matching bases. Sequenced material: PBMCs. The CDR3 reads as follows: CASSSGGTYYEQYF. The nucleotide sequence reads TGCGCCAGCAGCTCAGGCGGGACGTATTACGAGCAGTACTTC.